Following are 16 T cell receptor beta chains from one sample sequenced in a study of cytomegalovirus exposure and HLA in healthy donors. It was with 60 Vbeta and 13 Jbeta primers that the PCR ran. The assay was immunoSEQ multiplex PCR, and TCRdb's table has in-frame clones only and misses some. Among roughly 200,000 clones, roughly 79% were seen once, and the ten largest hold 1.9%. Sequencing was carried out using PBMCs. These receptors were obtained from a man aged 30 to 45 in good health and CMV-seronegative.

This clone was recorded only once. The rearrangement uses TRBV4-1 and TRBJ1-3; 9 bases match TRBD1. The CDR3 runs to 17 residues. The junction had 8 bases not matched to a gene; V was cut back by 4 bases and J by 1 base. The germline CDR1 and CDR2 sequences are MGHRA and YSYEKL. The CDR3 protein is CASSRGDRGSSGNTIYF. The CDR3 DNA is TGCGCCAGCAGCCGCGGAGACAGGGGGAGTTCTGGAAACACCATATATTTT.

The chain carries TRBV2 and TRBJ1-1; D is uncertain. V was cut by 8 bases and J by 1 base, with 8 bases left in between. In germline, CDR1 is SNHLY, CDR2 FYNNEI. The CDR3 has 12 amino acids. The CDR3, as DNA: TGTGCCAGCTGTTTCGGGAACACTGAAGCTTTCTTT. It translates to CASCFGNTEAFF. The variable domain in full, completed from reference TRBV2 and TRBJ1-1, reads EPEVTQTPSHQVTQMGQEVILRCVPISNHLYFYWYRQILGQKVEFLVSFYNNEISEKSEIFDDQFSVERPDGSNFTLKIRSTKLEDSAMYFCASCFGNTEAFFGQGTRLTVV.

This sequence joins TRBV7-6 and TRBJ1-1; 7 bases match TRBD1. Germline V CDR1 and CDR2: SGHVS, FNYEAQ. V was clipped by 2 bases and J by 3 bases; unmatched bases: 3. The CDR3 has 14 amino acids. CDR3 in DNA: TGTGCCAGCAGCTTAAGACAGGGTGACACTGAAGCTTTCTTT. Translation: CASSLRQGDTEAFF. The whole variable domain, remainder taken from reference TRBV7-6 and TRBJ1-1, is GAGVSQSPRYKVTKRGQDVALRCDPISGHVSLYWYRQALGQGPEFLTYFNYEAQQDKSGLPNDRFSAERPEGSISTLTIQRTEQRDSAMYRCASSLRQGDTEAFFGQGTRLTVV.

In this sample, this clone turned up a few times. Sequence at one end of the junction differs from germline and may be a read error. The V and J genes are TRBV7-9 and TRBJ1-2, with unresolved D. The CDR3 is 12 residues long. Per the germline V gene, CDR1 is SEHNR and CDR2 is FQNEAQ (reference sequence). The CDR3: CTSNSPPHGYTF. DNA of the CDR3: TGTACCAGCAACTCTCCCCCCCATGGCTACACCTTC.

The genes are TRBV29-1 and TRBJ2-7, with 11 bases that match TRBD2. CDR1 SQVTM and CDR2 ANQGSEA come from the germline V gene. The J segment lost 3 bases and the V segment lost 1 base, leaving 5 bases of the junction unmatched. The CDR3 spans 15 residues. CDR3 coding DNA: TGCAGCGTTGAAGGGGTTAGCGGGAGGGTCTACGAGCAGTACTTC. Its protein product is CSVEGVSGRVYEQYF.

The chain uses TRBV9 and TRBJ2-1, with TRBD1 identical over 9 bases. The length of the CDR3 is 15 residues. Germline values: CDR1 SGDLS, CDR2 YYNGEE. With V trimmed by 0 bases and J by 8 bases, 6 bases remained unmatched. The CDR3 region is CASSVEAQGADEQFF. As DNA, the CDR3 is TGTGCCAGCAGCGTAGAAGCACAGGGGGCCGATGAGCAGTTCTTC.

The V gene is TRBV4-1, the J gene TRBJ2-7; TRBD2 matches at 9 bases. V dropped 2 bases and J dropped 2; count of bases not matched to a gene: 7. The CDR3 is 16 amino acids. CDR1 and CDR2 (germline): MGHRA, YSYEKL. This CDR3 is CASSQSRGGRAYEQYF. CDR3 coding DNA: TGCGCCAGCAGCCAATCACGCGGCGGGAGGGCCTACGAGCAGTACTTC.

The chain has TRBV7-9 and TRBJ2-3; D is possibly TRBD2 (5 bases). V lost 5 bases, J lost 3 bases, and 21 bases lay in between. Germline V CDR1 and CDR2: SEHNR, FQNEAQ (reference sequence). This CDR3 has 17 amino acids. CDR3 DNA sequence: TGTGCCAGCAGCCTTTTCCCCGGGGAAATTGTAACAGATACGCAGTATTTT. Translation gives CASSLFPGEIVTDTQYF.

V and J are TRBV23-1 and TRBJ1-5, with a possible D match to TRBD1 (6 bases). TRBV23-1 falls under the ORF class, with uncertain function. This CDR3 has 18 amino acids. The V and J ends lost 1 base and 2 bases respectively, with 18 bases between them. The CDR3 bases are TGCGCCAGCAGTCAATTCTCCCCCACAGGGTTAGGCAATCAGCCCCAGCATTTT. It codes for CASSQFSPTGLGNQPQHF.

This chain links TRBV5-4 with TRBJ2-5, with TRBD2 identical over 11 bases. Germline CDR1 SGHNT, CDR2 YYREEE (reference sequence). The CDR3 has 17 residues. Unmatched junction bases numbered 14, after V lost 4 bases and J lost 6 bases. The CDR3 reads CASSRHDTSGRTQTQYF. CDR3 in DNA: TGTGCCAGCAGCCGACACGATACTAGCGGGAGAACCCAGACCCAGTACTTC.

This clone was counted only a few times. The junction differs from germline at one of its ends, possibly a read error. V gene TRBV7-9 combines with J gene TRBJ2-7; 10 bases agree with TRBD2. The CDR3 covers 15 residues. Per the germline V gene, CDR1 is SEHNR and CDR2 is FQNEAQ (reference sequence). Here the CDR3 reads CSSSSGTSASYEQYF. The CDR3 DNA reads TGTTCCAGCAGCTCGGGGACTAGCGCCTCCTACGAGCAGTACTTC.

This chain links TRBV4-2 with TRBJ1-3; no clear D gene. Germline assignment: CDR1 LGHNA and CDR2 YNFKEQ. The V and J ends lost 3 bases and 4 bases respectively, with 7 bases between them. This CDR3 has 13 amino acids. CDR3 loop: CASSQGGGNTIYF. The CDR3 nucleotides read TGTGCCAGCAGCCAGGGAGGCGGAAACACCATATATTTT.

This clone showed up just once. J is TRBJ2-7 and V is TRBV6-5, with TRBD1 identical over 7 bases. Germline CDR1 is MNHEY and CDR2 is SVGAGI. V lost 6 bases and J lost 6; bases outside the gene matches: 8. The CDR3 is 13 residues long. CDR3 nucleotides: TGTGCCAGCAGCATCAGGGGGAGAAGCGAGCAGTACTTC. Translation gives CASSIRGRSEQYF.

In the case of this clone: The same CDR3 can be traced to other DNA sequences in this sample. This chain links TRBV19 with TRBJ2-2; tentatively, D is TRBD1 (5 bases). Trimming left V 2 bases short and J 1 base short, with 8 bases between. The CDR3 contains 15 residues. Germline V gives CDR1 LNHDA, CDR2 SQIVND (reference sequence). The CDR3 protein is CASSIRGENTGELFF. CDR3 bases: TGTGCCAGTAGTATAAGGGGCGAGAACACCGGGGAGCTGTTTTTT.

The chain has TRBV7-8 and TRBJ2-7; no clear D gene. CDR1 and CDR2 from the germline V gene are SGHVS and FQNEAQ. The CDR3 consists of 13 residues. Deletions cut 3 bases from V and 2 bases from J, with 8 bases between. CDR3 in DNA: TGTGCCAGCAGCTTTGCTAGAACCTACGAGCAGTACTTC. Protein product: CASSFARTYEQYF.

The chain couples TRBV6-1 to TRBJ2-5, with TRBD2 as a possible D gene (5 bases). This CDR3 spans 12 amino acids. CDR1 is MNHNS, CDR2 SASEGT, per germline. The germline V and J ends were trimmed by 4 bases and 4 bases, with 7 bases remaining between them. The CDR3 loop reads CASSGLLETQYF. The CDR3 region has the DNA TGTGCCAGCAGTGGACTACTAGAGACCCAGTACTTC.